The 10 T cell receptor beta chains listed next were all sequenced from one sample in a study of shared clonotypes between healthy human individuals. The assay was immunoSEQ multiplex PCR, and TCRdb's table has in-frame clones only and misses some. The sample has approximately 2,300,000 clones, under 95% seen once. Sequencing was done on a sample of naive CD4+ T cells from PBMCs. Subset denoted: CD45RA+ positively selected. The receptor set was obtained from a man between 18 and 35 years old in good health. Some clones in this sample may be carry-over from other donors' samples.

The genes are TRBV27 and TRBJ1-1; a possible D gene is TRBD1 (5 bases). Germline CDR1 MNHEY, CDR2 SMNVEV (reference sequence). The CDR3 runs to 17 residues. The V gene lost 4 bases and the J gene lost 2 bases, with 20 bases spanning the gap. CDR3 region: CASSYMWLGLENTEAFF. Here the CDR3 DNA reads TGTGCCAGCAGTTATATGTGGCTGGGACTTGAAAACACTGAAGCTTTCTTT.

As DNA, the CDR3 is TGCGCCAGCAGCCCGGCCCCGCGGTGGCAAGAGACCCAGTACTTC. It codes for CASSPAPRWQETQYF. The gene calls are TRBV5-1 and TRBJ2-5; D unresolved. V lost 4 bases, J lost 2 bases, and 15 bases lay in between. Germline CDR1 and CDR2: SGHRS and YFSETQ. This CDR3 comprises 15 residues.

The CDR3 spells CASSLGQGFPYGYTF. The CDR3 DNA is TGTGCCAGCAGCTTGGGACAGGGCTTTCCCTATGGCTACACCTTC. The chain has TRBV5-4 and TRBJ1-2; 7 positions agree with TRBD1. CDR1 is SGHNT and CDR2 is YYREEE in the germline V gene (reference sequence). J gave up 4 bases and V 0 bases, and 6 bases lay outside the gene matches. CDR3 size: 15 residues.

The chain joins TRBV9 to TRBJ2-2; no clear D. CDR1 is SGDLS, CDR2 YYNGEE, per germline. V was cut by 4 bases and J by 7 bases, with 8 bases left in between. CDR3 length equals 12 residues. CDR3 nucleotides: TGTGCCAGCAGCCTCGCGATCGGGGAGCTGTTTTTT. Translating it yields CASSLAIGELFF.

V gene TRBV27 combines with J gene TRBJ2-5; D ambiguous. Germline V gene data show CDR1 as MNHEY and CDR2 as SMNVEV (reference sequence). CDR3 length equals 11 residues. The V and J ends lost 4 bases and 5 bases respectively, with 5 bases between them. CDR3 loop: CASSWAETQYF. In DNA form, the CDR3 reads TGTGCCAGCAGTTGGGCGGAGACCCAGTACTTC.

The chain links TRBV18 to TRBJ2-6; 10 bases fit TRBD2. The ends lost 8 bases at V and 13 bases at J; junction bases unmatched: 11. Per the germline V gene, CDR1 is KGHSH and CDR2 is LQKENI. The CDR3 extends over 14 amino acids. Here the CDR3 DNA reads TGTGCCAGCCAAGAACGGGCTAGCGGGGGAGTCCTGACTTTC. Translating gives CASQERASGGVLTF.

The genes are TRBV5-1 and TRBJ2-3; 10 bases align to TRBD2. Germline V CDR1 and CDR2: SGHRS, YFSETQ. The CDR3 covers 16 residues. J gave up 4 bases and V 1 base, and 6 bases lay outside the gene matches. CDR3 sequence (DNA): TGCGCCAGCAGCTTGAGGGCTAGCGGGAGTGCAGATACGCAGTATTTT. Translating gives CASSLRASGSADTQYF. The complete variable domain, with remaining parts taken from reference TRBV5-1 and TRBJ2-3, reads KAGVTQTPRYLIKTRGQQVTLSCSPISGHRSVSWYQQTPGQGLQFLFEYFSETQRNKGNFPGRFSGRQFSNSRSEMNVSTLELGDSALYLCASSLRASGSADTQYFGPGTRLTVL.

The rearrangement joins TRBV6-4 to TRBJ2-2, with D perhaps TRBD2 (6 bases). V was shortened by 6 bases and J by 12 bases, with 23 bases between the two germline ends. In germline, CDR1 is MRHNA, CDR2 SNTAGT. The CDR3 length is 15 residues. The chain's CDR3 is CASRPRLGETLQLFF. DNA for the CDR3: TGTGCCAGCAGGCCACGACTAGGGGAGACCTTGCAGCTGTTTTTT.

The sample holds one count of this clone. In the same sample, other DNA sequences code for this CDR3. The chain uses TRBV5-1 and TRBJ1-1; D is possibly TRBD1 (6 bases). V gave up 4 bases and J gave up 4 bases, with 17 bases separating them. CDR3 length: 15 amino acids. Germline-derived CDR1 and CDR2 are SGHRS and YFSETQ. CDR3 DNA sequence: TGCGCCAGCAGCCTGGGGGCGGGGGGCGGCACTGAAGCTTTCTTT. Its protein product is CASSLGAGGGTEAFF.

The chain uses TRBV6-6 and TRBJ1-1; D gene ambiguous. Trimming took 0 bases from V and 3 from J, leaving 11 bases between them. Looked up from germline, CDR1 is MNHNY and CDR2 is SVGAGI (reference sequence). The CDR3 spans 15 residues. Written as DNA, the CDR3 is TGTGCCAGCAGTTACTCGTTGCGGGGAGACACTGAAGCTTTCTTT. This encodes CASSYSLRGDTEAFF.